The 16 T cell receptor beta chains reported below all come from one sample, sequenced in a study of post-analysis software for immune sequencing data. Antigen specificity for these receptors is unknown. The authors incorporated unique molecular identifiers into the TCR beta cDNA libraries. Using its own MiXCR run on the PCR reads, TCRdb lists one record per CDR3 protein. This sample carries approximately 630,000 distinct CDR3 sequences, approximately 60% of them seen once, and the ten largest clones take roughly 10%. Notes on the study in general: TRBV5-6, TRBV5-1 and TRBV20-1 were among four or five TRBV segments more frequent in patients than controls.

What was sequenced was blood. The receptors stem from a girl aged 2 to 10 with multiple sclerosis.

The DNA of the CDR3 is TGTGCCAGCACTCACACCCGAGCTGGAGAGACCCAGTACTTC. This encodes CASTHTRAGETQYF. The chain combines TRBV12-3 or TRBV12-4 with TRBJ2-5; no clear D gene. The CDR3 totals 14 residues. V dropped 7 bases and J dropped 4 bases, with 16 bases sitting between them.

The chain has TRBV5-6 and TRBJ1-4; possibly TRBD1 for D (5 bases). V was cut by 4 bases and J by 2 bases, with 15 bases left in between. Germline V lookup: CDR1 SGHDT, CDR2 YYEEEE. The CDR3 length is 16 residues. CDR3: CASSQEGATTNEKLFF. In nucleotides, the CDR3 is TGTGCCAGCAGCCAAGAAGGGGCAACGACTAATGAAAAACTGTTTTTT.

The V and J genes are TRBV6-5 and TRBJ1-6; unclear D gene. Trimming removed 6 bases at V and 7 bases at J, with 16 bases between. This CDR3 has 15 residues. Germline lookup yields CDR1 MNHEY and CDR2 SVGAGI. The CDR3 sequence is CASRINEALNSPLHF. CDR3 DNA: TGTGCCAGCAGAATCAACGAAGCATTGAATTCACCCCTCCACTTT.

A remark on this clonotype: The germline gene is not matched at one end of the junction; a read error may be the cause. The chain employs TRBV18 and TRBJ2-7, with a weak D call TRBD1 (7 bases). The CDR3 runs to 15 residues. Germline V gene sequence: CDR1 KGHSH, CDR2 LQKENI. This CDR3 reads CASSPIQGGSYEQCF. In nucleotides, the CDR3 is TGTGCCAGCTCACCAATCCAGGGGGGCTCCTACGAGCAGTGCTTC.

This clonotype has only a few counts. The chain combines TRBV6-5 with TRBJ1-2; weak D call: TRBD1 (5 bases). Trimming stripped 6 bases from V and 4 bases from J, with 9 bases between. This CDR3 spans 12 amino acids. Germline values: CDR1 MNHEY, CDR2 SVGAGI. The CDR3 DNA reads as TGTGCCAGCAGCCACGACAGCTATGGCTACACCTTC. Translating it yields CASSHDSYGYTF.

This chain joins TRBV4-3 and TRBJ1-5; D remains ambiguous. CDR1 LGHNA and CDR2 YSLEER come from the germline V gene. V lost 0 bases to trimming and J lost 1 base, with 7 bases between them. The CDR3 runs to 15 residues. The CDR3 region has the DNA TGCGCCAGCAGCCAAGAATTAGGCAGCAATCAGCCCCAGCATTTT. Translation: CASSQELGSNQPQHF.

This clonotype has just a few counts. The CDR3 DNA follows: TGTGCCAGCAGTTCGGGACAGGGAACCGAGCAGTACTTC. As protein: CASSSGQGTEQYF. The J gene is TRBJ2-5, the V gene TRBV6-2 or TRBV6-3, with 9 bases that match TRBD1. The end of the DNA aligns better with TRBJ2-7, so the J call may be wrong. This CDR3 has 13 amino acids. CDR1 is MNHEY, CDR2 SVGEGT, per germline.

In the case of this clonotype: The DNA is left out, because the CDR3 cannot be placed on it with certainty; the CDR3 is given as TCRdb lists it. The chain recombines TRBV29-1 with TRBJ1-1; TRBD1 is taken as the D call from the table, unchecked against the DNA. The germline V gene encodes CDR1 SQVTM and CDR2 ANQGSEA. Inclusive of both ends, the CDR3 amounts to 16 amino acids. This CDR3 is CSVGGGTGGDGTETFF.

The V and J genes are TRBV12-3 or TRBV12-4 and TRBJ1-2; no definite D call. This CDR3 comprises 14 residues. V lost 5 bases and J 2 bases, leaving 12 bases between the germline ends. CDR3 protein: CASSPANENYGYTF. CDR3 coding DNA: TGTGCCAGCAGTCCTGCGAACGAGAACTATGGCTACACCTTC.

The CDR3 loop is CASSYFRDTDTQYF. In DNA form, the CDR3 reads TGTGCCAGCAGTTACTTCCGGGACACAGATACGCAGTATTTT. V usage is TRBV6-5 and J usage is TRBJ2-3; D perhaps matches TRBD2 (5 bases). V was shortened by 1 base and J by 2 bases, with 7 bases between the two germline ends. The germline gives CDR1 MNHEY, CDR2 SVGAGI. The CDR3 covers 14 residues.

The chain combines TRBV11-1 with TRBJ2-7, with D unclear. Germline assignment: CDR1 SGHAT and CDR2 FQDESV (reference sequence). The CDR3 is 14 amino acids. V was pared by 1 base and J by 6 bases, with 13 bases between. The DNA for the CDR3 is TGTGCCAGCAGCTTAGACCCGTTGGTGGGCGAGCAGTACTTC. This codes for CASSLDPLVGEQYF. The full variable domain, in which reference TRBV11-1 and TRBJ2-7 provide the parts outside the CDR3, is EAEVAQSPRYKITEKSQAVAFWCDPISGHATLYWYRQILGQGPELLVQFQDESVVDDSQLPKDRFSAERLKGVDSTLKIQPAELGDSAMYLCASSLDPLVGEQYFGPGTRLTVT.

V and J are TRBV27 and TRBJ2-7; possible D gene TRBD1, 6 bases. V lost 5 bases and J lost 2, with 13 bases in between. The CDR3 length is 14 residues. Germline loops: CDR1 MNHEY, CDR2 SMNVEV (reference sequence). CDR3 nucleotide sequence: TGTGCCAGCAGTCTAGGACAGAAGGCCTACGAGCAGTACTTC. It codes for CASSLGQKAYEQYF.

This clonotype was counted a few times. The chain links TRBV10-3 to TRBJ1-2, with a weak D call TRBD1 (6 bases). Germline loops: CDR1 ENHRY, CDR2 SYGVKD. The CDR3 length is 17 residues. Trimming shortened V by 4 bases and J by 0 bases, and 18 bases separated the two germline ends. The CDR3 coding sequence is TGTGCCATCAGTGTGGCCCATTCCAGGGGAACTAACTATGGCTACACCTTC. It is translated as CAISVAHSRGTNYGYTF.

This clonotype turned up a few times. The chain uses TRBV20-1 and TRBJ1-1; D is perhaps TRBD1 (5 bases). Per the germline V gene, CDR1 is DFQATT and CDR2 is SNEGSKA (reference sequence). V was shortened by 4 bases and J by 0 bases, with 9 bases between the two germline ends. CDR3 length equals 13 residues. This chain's CDR3 is CSATGGVNTEAFF. CDR3 nucleotide sequence: TGCAGTGCTACCGGGGGGGTGAACACTGAAGCTTTCTTT.

The chain combines TRBV6-2 or TRBV6-3 with TRBJ2-7, with D possibly TRBD1 on 6 matching bases. The J call is doubtful: the DNA matches TRBJ2-5 better. This CDR3 is 14 amino acids long. Germline V gene sequence: CDR1 MNHEY, CDR2 SVGEGT. CDR3 sequence (DNA): TGTGCCAGCAGTTACCCGACAGGTCAAGAGACCCAGTACTTC. It translates to CASSYPTGQETQYF.

The rearrangement links TRBV7-9 to TRBJ1-4; D is possibly TRBD1 (5 bases). CDR1 is SEHNR, CDR2 FQNEAQ, per germline (reference sequence). This CDR3 region has 13 residues. Trimming shortened V by 6 bases and J by 6 bases, and 11 bases separated the two germline ends. The CDR3 DNA reads TGTGCCAGCAGTCCGGGACTCGATGAAAAACTGTTTTTT. Its protein product is CASSPGLDEKLFF.